Listed here are 21 T cell receptor beta chains from one sample, sequenced in a study of T-cell reconstitution after alpha-beta-depleted transplantation in children. The authors prepared the TCRbeta library with unique molecular identifiers. TCRdb called the PCR reads again in MiXCR, with one record for every CDR3 protein. The sample holds roughly 570,000 distinct CDR3 sequences, roughly 27% seen once. Sequenced here: PBMCs, sampled before TCRalphabeta/CD19-depleted stem cell transplant. These receptors all stem from a boy under two years old with Wiskott-Aldrich syndrome, due to receive a stem cell transplant.

The chain uses TRBV5-1 and TRBJ1-1, with a weak D call TRBD1 (5 bases). The V and J ends lost 1 base and 2 bases respectively, with 21 bases between them. The germline V gene has CDR1 SGHRS and CDR2 YFSETQ. There are 18 residues in the CDR3. The CDR3: CASSLSIGRGGRNTEAFF. The CDR3 region has the DNA TGCGCCAGCAGCTTGAGTATAGGAAGGGGAGGCCGCAACACTGAAGCTTTCTTT.

In DNA form, the CDR3 reads TGCGCCAGCTCGTCTGGATGGAGCGGAGCCTACGAGCAGTACTTC. Amino acid sequence: CASSSGWSGAYEQYF. The V call is TRBV5-1, the J call TRBJ2-7; D may be TRBD2 (5 bases). The CDR3 length is 15 residues. The V gene lost 7 bases and the J gene lost 2 bases, with 19 bases spanning the gap. CDR1 and CDR2 from the germline V gene are SGHRS and YFSETQ.

V is TRBV7-8 and J is TRBJ2-7, with 10 bases aligning to TRBD1. This CDR3 has 16 amino acids. The ends lost 2 bases at V and 3 bases at J; junction bases unmatched: 7. Germline CDR1 reads SGHVS; CDR2 reads FQNEAQ. This chain's CDR3 is CASSLKTGQGYYEQYF. Here the CDR3 DNA reads TGTGCCAGCAGCTTAAAGACGGGACAGGGGTACTACGAGCAGTACTTC. The whole variable domain, remainder taken from reference TRBV7-8 and TRBJ2-7, is GAGVSQSPRYKVAKRGQDVALRCDPISGHVSLFWYQQALGQGPEFLTYFQNEAQLDKSGLPSDRFFAERPEGSVSTLKIQRTQQEDSAVYLCASSLKTGQGYYEQYFGPGTRLTVT.

The chain has TRBV5-5 and TRBJ2-7; maybe TRBD2 (5 bases). The V gene lost 1 base and the J gene lost 3 bases, with 20 bases spanning the gap. Germline loops: CDR1 SGHKS, CDR2 YYEKEE (reference sequence). CDR3 length: 17 amino acids. In DNA form, the CDR3 reads TGTGCCAGCAGCTTGAGGTGGGGAGCCGGAGACCTCTACGAGCAGTACTTC. This encodes CASSLRWGAGDLYEQYF.

The chain uses TRBV20-1 and TRBJ2-1; D not resolved. Deletions cut 4 bases from V and 3 bases from J, with 13 bases between. CDR3 size: 14 residues. The germline V gene encodes CDR1 DFQATT and CDR2 SNEGSKA (reference sequence). The DNA for the CDR3 is TGCAGTGCTACCGAACTGCCTTACTACAATGAGCAGTTCTTC. It translates to CSATELPYYNEQFF.

V is TRBV2 and J is TRBJ2-5; TRBD2 might be the D (6 bases). Germline V gene sequence: CDR1 SNHLY, CDR2 FYNNEI. With 9 bases removed from V and 4 bases from J, the gap between germline ends came to 18 bases. This CDR3 spans 14 amino acids. In DNA, the CDR3 is TGTGCCAGGGGGCGGTCGGGGGACGGAGAGACCCAGTACTTC. Translation: CARGRSGDGETQYF.

The chain joins TRBV4-1 to TRBJ2-1; TRBD2 agrees at 9 bases. The junction had 9 bases not matched to a gene; V was cut back by 4 bases and J by 5 bases. There are 16 residues in the CDR3. Germline V gene data show CDR1 as MGHRA and CDR2 as YSYEKL. CDR3 protein: CASSPGGSGSDNEQFF. For the CDR3, the DNA is TGCGCCAGCAGCCCCGGGGGTAGCGGGAGTGACAATGAGCAGTTCTTC.

J is TRBJ1-6 and V is TRBV28, with D maybe TRBD1 (5 bases). The CDR3 contains 12 residues. V was cut by 10 bases and J by 12 bases, with 16 bases left in between. Germline V gene lookup returns CDR1 MDHEN and CDR2 SYDVKM. DNA for the CDR3: TGTGCCATTGGGGACCCACCTAGACCCCTCCACTTT. Its protein is CAIGDPPRPLHF.

The sample holds a few counts of this clonotype. This sequence joins TRBV10-3 and TRBJ2-1; 7 bases fit TRBD2. Germline lookup yields CDR1 ENHRY and CDR2 SYGVKD. The CDR3 is 13 amino acids. V was clipped by 11 bases and J by 5 bases; unmatched bases: 9. The CDR3 reads CAVSGRSDNEQFF. The CDR3 coding sequence is TGTGCCGTCTCCGGGAGGTCTGACAATGAGCAGTTCTTC.

V usage is TRBV20-1 and J usage is TRBJ2-1; D is perhaps TRBD1 or TRBD2 (5 bases each). The V gene lost 6 bases and the J gene lost 8 bases, with 29 bases spanning the gap. CDR3 length: 17 amino acids. Germline CDR1 reads DFQATT; CDR2 reads SNEGSKA (reference sequence). CDR3 nucleotides: TGCAGTGCCCAGGATTTAAAGGGGAGCGGTACTGGAGATGAGCAGTTCTTC. Protein sequence: CSAQDLKGSGTGDEQFF.

The chain combines TRBV5-6 with TRBJ1-2; the D gene is possibly TRBD1 (6 bases). The length of the CDR3 is 13 residues. V was trimmed by 4 bases and J by 8 bases, leaving 15 bases between them. The V gene's germline CDR1 is SGHDT and CDR2 YYEEEE. CDR3 loop: CASSRDNPEGYTF. CDR3 in DNA: TGTGCCAGCAGCCGGGACAACCCGGAAGGCTACACCTTC.

The chain joins TRBV11-2 to TRBJ2-3, with D perhaps assigned TRBD1 or TRBD2 (5 bases each). From germline, CDR1 is SGHAT and CDR2 FQNNGV. The CDR3 sequence is 14 residues long. V shed 6 bases and J shed 10 bases, with 20 bases lying between them. The CDR3 region is CASRLSGTSGPQYF. In DNA, the CDR3 is TGTGCCAGCAGACTGTCGGGCACCTCGGGACCGCAGTATTTT.

This sequence joins TRBV5-1 and TRBJ2-1, with D tentatively TRBD2 (6 bases). Germline CDR1 and CDR2: SGHRS and YFSETQ. V shed 7 bases and J shed 3 bases, with 17 bases lying between them. This CDR3 is built from 15 residues. The CDR3 DNA reads as TGCGCCAGCGGTACCGGGACTTCCGACTACAATGAGCAGTTCTTC. Translation: CASGTGTSDYNEQFF.

The V call is TRBV10-3, the J call TRBJ1-6; a weak D match, TRBD1 (5 bases). Trimming took off 8 bases at V and 4 bases at J, with 9 bases between the two ends. This CDR3 is 13 amino acids long. Germline lookup yields CDR1 ENHRY and CDR2 SYGVKD. The CDR3 sequence: CAIAQGYNSPLHF. The CDR3 DNA sequence: TGTGCCATCGCGCAGGGATATAATTCACCCCTCCACTTT.

The chain links TRBV5-1 to TRBJ2-3; 8 bases are shared with TRBD2. Trimming cost V 0 bases and J 2 bases; bases outside gene matches: 8. The CDR3 length is 17 residues. Germline V lookup: CDR1 SGHRS, CDR2 YFSETQ. CDR3 residues: CASSLETAGGITDTQYF. The CDR3 DNA follows: TGCGCCAGCAGCTTGGAGACTGCGGGAGGAATCACAGATACGCAGTATTTT.

In this sample, this clonotype turned up a few times. The CDR3 loop is CSAGGRGDPYEQYF. DNA of the CDR3: TGCAGCGCCGGGGGAAGGGGGGACCCCTACGAGCAGTACTTC. V usage is TRBV29-1 and J usage is TRBJ2-7; D is possibly TRBD1 or TRBD2 (6 bases each). Germline CDR1 SQVTM, CDR2 ANQGSEA. V lost 7 bases, J lost 2 bases, and 18 bases lay in between. The CDR3 runs 14 residues.

The gene calls are TRBV5-1 and TRBJ2-1, with 9 bases fitting TRBD1. J was trimmed by 4 bases and V by 4 bases; bases with no gene match: 6. Germline values: CDR1 SGHRS, CDR2 YFSETQ. This CDR3 contains 15 residues. CDR3 DNA: TGCGCCAGCAGCATCCTCGGGACAGGGTACAATGAGCAGTTCTTC. Translation: CASSILGTGYNEQFF.

V usage is TRBV27 and J usage is TRBJ2-2, with 12 bases matching TRBD2. Germline lookup yields CDR1 MNHEY and CDR2 SMNVEV (reference sequence). Losses at the gene ends were 2 bases for V and 5 bases for J; bases not matched to a gene: 6. This CDR3 is 17 amino acids long. The CDR3 sequence: CASSLRLAGVSTGELFF. CDR3 bases: TGTGCCAGCAGTTTACGACTAGCGGGAGTATCAACCGGGGAGCTGTTTTTT.

This sequence joins TRBV12-3 or TRBV12-4 and TRBJ2-3, with 8 positions matching TRBD2. The CDR3 has 15 residues. V lost 6 bases and J lost 4; bases outside the gene matches: 9. The CDR3 nucleotides are TGTGCCAGCAGCTGGCGGGAGGTTCGTGCAGATACGCAGTATTTT. It is translated as CASSWREVRADTQYF.

This chain joins TRBV7-2 and TRBJ1-3; D not resolved. CDR3 size: 13 residues. Germline V CDR1 and CDR2: SGHTA, FQGNSA. Trimming took 8 bases from V and 3 from J, leaving 11 bases between them. The CDR3 region is CASGLSFGNTIYF. The CDR3 DNA reads as TGTGCCAGCGGGCTCTCTTTTGGAAACACCATATATTTT. The full variable domain, in which reference TRBV7-2 and TRBJ1-3 provide the parts outside the CDR3, is GAGVSQSPSNKVTEKGKDVELRCDPISGHTALYWYRQSLGQGLEFLIYFQGNSAPDKSGLPSDRFSAERTGGSVSTLTIQRTQQEDSAVYLCASGLSFGNTIYFGEGSWLTVV.

There are a few counts of this clonotype. This CDR3 is CASSYGLPSPLHF. The CDR3 bases are TGTGCCAGCAGTTACGGGCTGCCTTCACCCCTCCACTTT. The chain links TRBV12-3 or TRBV12-4 to TRBJ1-6; D is ambiguous. The CDR3 runs to 13 residues. Deletions cut 4 bases from V and 9 bases from J, with 10 bases between.